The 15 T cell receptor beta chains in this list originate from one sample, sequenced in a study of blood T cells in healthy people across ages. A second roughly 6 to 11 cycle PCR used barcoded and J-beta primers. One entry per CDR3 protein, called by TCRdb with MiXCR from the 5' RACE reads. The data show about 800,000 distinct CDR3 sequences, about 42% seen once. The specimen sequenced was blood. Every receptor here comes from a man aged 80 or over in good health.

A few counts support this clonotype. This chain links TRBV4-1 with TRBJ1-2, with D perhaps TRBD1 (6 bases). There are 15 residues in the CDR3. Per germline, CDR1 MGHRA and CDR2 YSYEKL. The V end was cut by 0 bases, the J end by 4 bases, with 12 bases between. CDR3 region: CASSQDRGESYGYTF. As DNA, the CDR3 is TGCGCCAGCAGCCAAGACAGGGGCGAGAGCTATGGCTACACCTTC.

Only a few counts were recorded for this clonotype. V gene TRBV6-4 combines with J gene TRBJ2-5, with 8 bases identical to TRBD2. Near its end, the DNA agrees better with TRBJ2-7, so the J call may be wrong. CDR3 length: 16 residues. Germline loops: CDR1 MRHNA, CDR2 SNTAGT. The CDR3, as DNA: TGTGCCAGCAAGGTCACCGTAAGCGGGAGCCTGTACGAGCAGTACTTC. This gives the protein CASKVTVSGSLYEQYF.

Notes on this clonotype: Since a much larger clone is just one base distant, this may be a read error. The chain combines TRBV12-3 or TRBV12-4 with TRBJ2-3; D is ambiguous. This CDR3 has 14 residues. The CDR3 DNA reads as TGTGCCAGCAGTTGGAGAGTGGGCACAGATGCGCAGTATTTT. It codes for CASSWRVGTDAQYF.

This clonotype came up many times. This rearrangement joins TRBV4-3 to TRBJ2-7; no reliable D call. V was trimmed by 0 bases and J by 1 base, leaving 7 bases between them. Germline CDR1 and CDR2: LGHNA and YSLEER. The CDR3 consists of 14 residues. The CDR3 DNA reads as TGCGCCAGCAGCCAAGATCAAAGGTCCTACGAGCAGTACTTC. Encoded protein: CASSQDQRSYEQYF.

CDR3 DNA: TGTGCCAGCAACCCGTATAGGGGAGGACTAGCGGGGTTCGCAGATACGCAGTATTTT. Amino acids: CASNPYRGGLAGFADTQYF. The chain uses TRBV12-3 or TRBV12-4 and TRBJ2-3, with 12 bases aligning to TRBD2. The CDR3 extends over 19 amino acids. V was pared by 7 bases and J by 4 bases, with 18 bases of the junction left unmatched.

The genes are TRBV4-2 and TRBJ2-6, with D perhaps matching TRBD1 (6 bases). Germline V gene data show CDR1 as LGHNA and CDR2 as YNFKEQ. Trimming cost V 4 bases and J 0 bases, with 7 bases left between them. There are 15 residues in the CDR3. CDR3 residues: CASSRDISGANVLTF. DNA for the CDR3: TGTGCCAGCAGCCGGGACATCTCTGGGGCCAACGTCCTGACTTTC.

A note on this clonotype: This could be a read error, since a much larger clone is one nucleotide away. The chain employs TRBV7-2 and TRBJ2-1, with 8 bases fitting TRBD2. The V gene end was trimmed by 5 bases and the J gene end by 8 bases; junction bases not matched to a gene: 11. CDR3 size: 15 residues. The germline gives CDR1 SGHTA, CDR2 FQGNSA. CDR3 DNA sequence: TGTGCCAGCAGCCGGCCGGGAGGGCCTGGTCATGAGCAGTTCTTC. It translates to CASSRPGGPGHEQFF. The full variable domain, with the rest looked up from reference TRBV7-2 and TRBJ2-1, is GAGVSQSPSNKVTEKGKDVELRCDPISGHTALYWYRQSLGQGLEFLIYFQGNSAPDKSGLPSDRFSAERTGGSVSTLTIQRTQQEDSAVYLCASSRPGGPGHEQFFGPGTRLTVL.

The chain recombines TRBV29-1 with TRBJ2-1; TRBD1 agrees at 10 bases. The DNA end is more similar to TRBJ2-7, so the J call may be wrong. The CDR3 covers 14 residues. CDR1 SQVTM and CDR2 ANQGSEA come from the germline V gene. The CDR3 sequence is CSVETGGSYNEQYF. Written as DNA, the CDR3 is TGCAGCGTTGAGACAGGGGGCTCCTACAATGAGCAGTACTTC.

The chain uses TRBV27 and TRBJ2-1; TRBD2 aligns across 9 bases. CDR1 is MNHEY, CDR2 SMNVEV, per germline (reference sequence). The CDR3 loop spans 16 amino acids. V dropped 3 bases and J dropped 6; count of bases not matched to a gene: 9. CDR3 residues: CASSFIAGVIVNEQFF. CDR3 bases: TGTGCCAGCAGTTTCATAGCGGGAGTCATCGTCAATGAGCAGTTCTTC.

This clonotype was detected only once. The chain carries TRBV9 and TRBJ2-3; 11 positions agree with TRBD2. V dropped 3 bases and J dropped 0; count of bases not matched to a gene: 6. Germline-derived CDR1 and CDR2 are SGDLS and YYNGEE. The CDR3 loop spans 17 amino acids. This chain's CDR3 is CASSGLTSGRSTDTQYF. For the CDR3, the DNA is TGTGCCAGCAGCGGACTTACTAGCGGGAGAAGCACAGATACGCAGTATTTT.

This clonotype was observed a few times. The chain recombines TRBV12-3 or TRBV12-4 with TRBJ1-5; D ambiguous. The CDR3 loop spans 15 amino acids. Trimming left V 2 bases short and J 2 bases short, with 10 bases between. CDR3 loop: CASSLTGEGNQPQHF. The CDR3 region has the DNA TGTGCCAGCAGTTTAACGGGCGAGGGCAATCAGCCCCAGCATTTT.

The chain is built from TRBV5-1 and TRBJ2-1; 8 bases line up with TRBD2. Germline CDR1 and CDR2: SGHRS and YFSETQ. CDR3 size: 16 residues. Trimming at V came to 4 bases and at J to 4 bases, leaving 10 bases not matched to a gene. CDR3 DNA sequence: TGCGCCAGCAGCCCAGGTCGCGGGGGGAATTACAATGAGCAGTTCTTC. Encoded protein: CASSPGRGGNYNEQFF. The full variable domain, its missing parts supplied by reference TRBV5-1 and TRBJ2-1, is KAGVTQTPRYLIKTRGQQVTLSCSPISGHRSVSWYQQTPGQGLQFLFEYFSETQRNKGNFPGRFSGRQFSNSRSEMNVSTLELGDSALYLCASSPGRGGNYNEQFFGPGTRLTVL.

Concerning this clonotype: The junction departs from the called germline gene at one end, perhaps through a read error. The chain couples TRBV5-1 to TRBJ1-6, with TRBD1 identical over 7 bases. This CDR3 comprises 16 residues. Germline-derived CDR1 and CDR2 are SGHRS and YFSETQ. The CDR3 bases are TGCACCAGCAGCTTGTCCCCGGGACAGAGGAATTCACCCCTCCACTTT. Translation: CTSSLSPGQRNSPLHF.

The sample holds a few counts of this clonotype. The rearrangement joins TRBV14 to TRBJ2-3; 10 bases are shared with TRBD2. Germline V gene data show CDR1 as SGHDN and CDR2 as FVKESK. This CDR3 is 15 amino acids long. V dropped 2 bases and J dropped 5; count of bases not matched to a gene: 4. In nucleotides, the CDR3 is TGTGCCAGCAGCCAACTAGCGGGAGTTGTAGATACGCAGTATTTT. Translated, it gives CASSQLAGVVDTQYF.

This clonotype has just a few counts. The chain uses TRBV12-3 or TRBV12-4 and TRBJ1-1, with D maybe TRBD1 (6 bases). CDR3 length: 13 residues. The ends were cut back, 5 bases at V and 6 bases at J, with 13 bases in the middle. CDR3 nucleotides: TGTGCCAGCAGTAACCCCGGACAGCCTGAAGCTTTCTTT. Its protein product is CASSNPGQPEAFF.